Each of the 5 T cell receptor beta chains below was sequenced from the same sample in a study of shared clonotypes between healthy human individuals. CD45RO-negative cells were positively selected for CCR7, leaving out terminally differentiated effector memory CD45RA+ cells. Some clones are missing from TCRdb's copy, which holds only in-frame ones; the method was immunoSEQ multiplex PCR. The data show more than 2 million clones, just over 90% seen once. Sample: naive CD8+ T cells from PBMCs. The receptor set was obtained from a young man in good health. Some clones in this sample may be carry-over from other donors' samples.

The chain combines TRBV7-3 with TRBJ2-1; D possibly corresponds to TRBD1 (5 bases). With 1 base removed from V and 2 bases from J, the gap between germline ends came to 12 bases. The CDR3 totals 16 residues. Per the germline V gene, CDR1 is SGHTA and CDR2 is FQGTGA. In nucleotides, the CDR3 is TGTGCCAGCAGCTTAAAAGGGGCAGGGCCCTACAATGAGCAGTTCTTC. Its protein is CASSLKGAGPYNEQFF.

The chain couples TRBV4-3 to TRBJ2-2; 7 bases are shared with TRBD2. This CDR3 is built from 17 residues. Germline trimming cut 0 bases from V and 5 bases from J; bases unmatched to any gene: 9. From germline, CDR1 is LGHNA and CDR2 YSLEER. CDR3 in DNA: TGCGCCAGCAGCCAAGATTTACGCGGGAGTTATACCGGGGAGCTGTTTTTT. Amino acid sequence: CASSQDLRGSYTGELFF.

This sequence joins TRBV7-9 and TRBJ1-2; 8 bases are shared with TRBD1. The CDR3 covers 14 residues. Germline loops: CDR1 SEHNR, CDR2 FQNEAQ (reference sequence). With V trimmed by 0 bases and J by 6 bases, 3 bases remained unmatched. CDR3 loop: CASSLALTGDGYTF. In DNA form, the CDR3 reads TGTGCCAGCAGCTTAGCGCTGACAGGGGATGGCTACACCTTC.

The CDR3 here is CASRPTGLAETQYF. Here the CDR3 DNA reads TGTGCCAGCAGACCGACAGGGTTGGCCGAGACCCAGTACTTC. The chain carries TRBV6-5 and TRBJ2-5, with TRBD1 identical over 7 bases. The CDR3 length is 14 residues. The junction had 9 bases not matched to a gene; V was cut back by 6 bases and J by 5 bases. CDR1 and CDR2 (germline): MNHEY, SVGAGI.

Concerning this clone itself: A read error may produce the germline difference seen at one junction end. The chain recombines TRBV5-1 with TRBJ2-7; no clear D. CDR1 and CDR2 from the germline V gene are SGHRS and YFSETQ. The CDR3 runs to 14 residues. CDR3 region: CASSLYDVSYEQYF. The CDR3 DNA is TGTGCCAGCAGCTTGTACGACGTCTCCTACGAGCAGTACTTC. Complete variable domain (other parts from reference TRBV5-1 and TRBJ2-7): KAGVTQTPRYLIKTRGQQVTLSCSPISGHRSVSWYQQTPGQGLQFLFEYFSETQRNKGNFPGRFSGRQFSNSRSEMNVSTLELGDSALYLCASSLYDVSYEQYFGPGTRLTVT.